This T cell receptor (beta chain) originates from a study of blood T cell repertoires in COVID-19. At the level of the study: The United States, Italy and Spain supplied acute and convalescent COVID-19 samples. The cDNA or gDNA used as material had been derived from T cells, B-cell-depleted T cells, or PBMCs.

V dropped 2 bases and J dropped 10; count of bases not matched to a gene: 4. The CDR3 is 12 residues long. Germline-derived CDR1 and CDR2 are SQVTM and ANQGSEA. Data came from immunoSEQ multiplex PCR; TCRdb stores just in-frame clones and leaves some out. The data hold 250,000 to 300,000 clones, with roughly nine tenths observed a single time. In the 2 weeks before study entry, exposed participants met a COVID-19 case, which was PCR-confirmed or clinician-diagnosed. Sequenced input: PBMCs or T cells enriched from blood (not recorded which). This rearrangement joins TRBV29-1 to TRBJ2-3; the match to TRBD1 covers 9 bases. The TCR sequence derives from a woman aged 45-60 years who had been exposed to COVID-19. The CDR3 region has the DNA TGCAGCGTTGAAACGGGACAGGGACCGCAGTATTTT. This gives the protein CSVETGQGPQYF.